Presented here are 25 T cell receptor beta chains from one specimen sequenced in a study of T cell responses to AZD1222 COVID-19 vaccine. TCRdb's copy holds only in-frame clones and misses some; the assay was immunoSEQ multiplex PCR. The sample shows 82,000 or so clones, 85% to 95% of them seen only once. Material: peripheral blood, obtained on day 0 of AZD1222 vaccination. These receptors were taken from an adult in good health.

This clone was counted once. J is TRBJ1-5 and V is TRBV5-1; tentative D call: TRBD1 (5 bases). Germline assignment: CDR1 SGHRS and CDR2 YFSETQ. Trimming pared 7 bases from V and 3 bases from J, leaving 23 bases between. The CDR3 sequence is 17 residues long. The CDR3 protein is CASHAWKGARTNQPQHF. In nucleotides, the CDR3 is TGCGCCAGCCACGCGTGGAAAGGGGCCCGAACCAATCAGCCCCAGCATTTT.

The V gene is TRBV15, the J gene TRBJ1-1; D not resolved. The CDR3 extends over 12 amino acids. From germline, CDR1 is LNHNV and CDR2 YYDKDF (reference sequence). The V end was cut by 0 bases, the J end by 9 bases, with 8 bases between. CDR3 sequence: CATSRDQLQAFF. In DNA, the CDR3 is TGTGCCACCAGCAGAGATCAACTCCAAGCTTTCTTT.

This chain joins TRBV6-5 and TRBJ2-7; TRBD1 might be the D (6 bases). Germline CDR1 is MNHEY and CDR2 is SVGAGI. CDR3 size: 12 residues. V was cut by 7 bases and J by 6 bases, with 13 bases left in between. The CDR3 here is CASNARQVEQYF. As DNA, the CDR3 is TGTGCCAGCAATGCCCGACAGGTCGAGCAGTACTTC.

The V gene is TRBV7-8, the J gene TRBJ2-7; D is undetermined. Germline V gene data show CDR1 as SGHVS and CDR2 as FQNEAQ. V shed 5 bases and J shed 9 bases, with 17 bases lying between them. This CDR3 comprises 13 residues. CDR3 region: CASSGDLSSRQYF. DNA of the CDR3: TGTGCCAGCAGCGGCGATTTGTCCTCACGGCAGTACTTC. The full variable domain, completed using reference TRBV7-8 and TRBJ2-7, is GAGVSQSPRYKVAKRGQDVALRCDPISGHVSLFWYQQALGQGPEFLTYFQNEAQLDKSGLPSDRFFAERPEGSVSTLKIQRTQQEDSAVYLCASSGDLSSRQYFGPGTRLTVT.

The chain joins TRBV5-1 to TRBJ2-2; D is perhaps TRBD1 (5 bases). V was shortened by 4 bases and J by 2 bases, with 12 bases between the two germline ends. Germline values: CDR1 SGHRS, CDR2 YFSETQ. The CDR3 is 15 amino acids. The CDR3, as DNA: TGCGCCAGCAGCATACAGGCTGGTAACACCGGGGAGCTGTTTTTT. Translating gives CASSIQAGNTGELFF.

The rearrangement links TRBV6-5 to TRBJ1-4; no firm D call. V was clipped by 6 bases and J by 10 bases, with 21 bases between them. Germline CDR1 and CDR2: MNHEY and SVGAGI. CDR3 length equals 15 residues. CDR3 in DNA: TGTGCCAGCAGCAGAGTCGTCGGAGGGCCCCTAAAACTGTTTTTT. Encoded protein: CASSRVVGGPLKLFF.

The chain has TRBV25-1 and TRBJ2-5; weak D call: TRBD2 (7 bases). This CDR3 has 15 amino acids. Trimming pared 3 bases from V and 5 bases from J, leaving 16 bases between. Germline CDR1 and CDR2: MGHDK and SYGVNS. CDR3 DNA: TGTGCCAGCAGTGATCACCGGGGGGCCAGGGAGACCCAGTACTTC. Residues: CASSDHRGARETQYF.

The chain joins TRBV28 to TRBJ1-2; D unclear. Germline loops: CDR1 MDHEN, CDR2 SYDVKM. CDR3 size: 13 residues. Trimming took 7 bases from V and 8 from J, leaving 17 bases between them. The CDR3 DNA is TGTGCCAGCACCCAAGTTATCACATTCGGCTACACCTTC. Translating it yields CASTQVITFGYTF.

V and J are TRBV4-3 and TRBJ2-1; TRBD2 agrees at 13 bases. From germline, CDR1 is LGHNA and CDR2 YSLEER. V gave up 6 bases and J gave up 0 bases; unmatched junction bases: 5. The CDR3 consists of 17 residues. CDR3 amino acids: CASSRTSGGNSYNEQFF. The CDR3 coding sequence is TGCGCCAGCAGTAGGACTAGCGGGGGCAACTCCTACAATGAGCAGTTCTTC.

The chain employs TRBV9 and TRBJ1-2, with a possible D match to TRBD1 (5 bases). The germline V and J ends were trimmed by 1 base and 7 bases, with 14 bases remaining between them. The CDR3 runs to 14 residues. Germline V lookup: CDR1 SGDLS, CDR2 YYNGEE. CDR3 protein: CASSVSPGRAGYTF. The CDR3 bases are TGTGCCAGCAGCGTAAGTCCGGGGCGGGCTGGCTACACCTTC.

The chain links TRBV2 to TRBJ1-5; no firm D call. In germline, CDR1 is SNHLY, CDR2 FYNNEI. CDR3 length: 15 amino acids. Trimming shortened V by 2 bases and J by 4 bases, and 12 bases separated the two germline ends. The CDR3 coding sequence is TGTGCCAGCAGTGAAAGGGTTGAGGGAAATCAGCCCCAGCATTTT. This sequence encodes CASSERVEGNQPQHF.

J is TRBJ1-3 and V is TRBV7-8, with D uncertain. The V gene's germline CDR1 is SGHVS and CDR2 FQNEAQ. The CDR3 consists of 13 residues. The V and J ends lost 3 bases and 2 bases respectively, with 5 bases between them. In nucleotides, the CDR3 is TGTGCCAGCAGCTTTACAACTGGAAACACCATATATTTT. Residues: CASSFTTGNTIYF.

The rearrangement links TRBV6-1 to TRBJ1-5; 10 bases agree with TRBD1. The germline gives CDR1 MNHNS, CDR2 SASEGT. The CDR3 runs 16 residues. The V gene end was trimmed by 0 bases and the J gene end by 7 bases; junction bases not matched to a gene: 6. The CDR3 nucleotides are TGTGCCAGCAGTGAAGCGCCGGGACAGGGGTGGCAGCCCCAGCATTTT. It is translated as CASSEAPGQGWQPQHF.

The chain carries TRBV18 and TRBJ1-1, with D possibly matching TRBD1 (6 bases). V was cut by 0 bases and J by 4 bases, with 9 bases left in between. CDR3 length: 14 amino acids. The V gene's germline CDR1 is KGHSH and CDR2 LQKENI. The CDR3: CASSPPQGRTEAFF. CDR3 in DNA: TGTGCCAGCTCACCACCCCAGGGGCGCACTGAAGCTTTCTTT.

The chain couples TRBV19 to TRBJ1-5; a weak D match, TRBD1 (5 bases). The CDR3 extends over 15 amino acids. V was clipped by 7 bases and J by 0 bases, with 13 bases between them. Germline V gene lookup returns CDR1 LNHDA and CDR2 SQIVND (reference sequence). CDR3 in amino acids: CASKVGHYSNQPQHF. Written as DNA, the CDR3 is TGTGCCAGTAAGGTAGGACACTATAGCAATCAGCCCCAGCATTTT.

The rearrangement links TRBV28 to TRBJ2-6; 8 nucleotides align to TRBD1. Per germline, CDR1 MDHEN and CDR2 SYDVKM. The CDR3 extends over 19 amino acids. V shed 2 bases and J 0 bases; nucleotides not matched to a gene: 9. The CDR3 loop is CASSLRGTGMISGANVLTF. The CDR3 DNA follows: TGTGCCAGCAGTTTAAGGGGGACAGGCATGATCTCTGGGGCCAACGTCCTGACTTTC.

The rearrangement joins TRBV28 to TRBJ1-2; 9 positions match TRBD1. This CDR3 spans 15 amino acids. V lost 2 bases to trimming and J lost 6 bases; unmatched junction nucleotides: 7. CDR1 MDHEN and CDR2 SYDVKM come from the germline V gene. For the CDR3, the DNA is TGTGCCAGCAGTTTACCCCCGGGACAGGGTGATGGCTACACCTTC. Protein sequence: CASSLPPGQGDGYTF.

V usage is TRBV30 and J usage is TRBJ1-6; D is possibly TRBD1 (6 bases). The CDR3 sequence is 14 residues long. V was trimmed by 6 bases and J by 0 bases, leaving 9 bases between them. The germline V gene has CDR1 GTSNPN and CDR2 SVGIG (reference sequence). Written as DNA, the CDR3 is TGTGCCTGCGACAGGAGCTCCTATAATTCACCCCTCCACTTT. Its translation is CACDRSSYNSPLHF.

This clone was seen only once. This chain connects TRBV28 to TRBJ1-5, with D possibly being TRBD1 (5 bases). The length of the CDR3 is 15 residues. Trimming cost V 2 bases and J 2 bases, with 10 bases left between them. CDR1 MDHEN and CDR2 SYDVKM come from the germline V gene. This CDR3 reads CASSLRQGGNQPQHF. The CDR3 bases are TGTGCCAGCAGTTTACGGCAGGGCGGCAATCAGCCCCAGCATTTT.

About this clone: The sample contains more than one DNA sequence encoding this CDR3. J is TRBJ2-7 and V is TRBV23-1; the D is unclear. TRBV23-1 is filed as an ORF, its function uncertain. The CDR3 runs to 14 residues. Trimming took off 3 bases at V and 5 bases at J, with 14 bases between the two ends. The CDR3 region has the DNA TGCGCCAGCAGTCAGACGGAGATCAGACACGAGCAGTACTTC. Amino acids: CASSQTEIRHEQYF.

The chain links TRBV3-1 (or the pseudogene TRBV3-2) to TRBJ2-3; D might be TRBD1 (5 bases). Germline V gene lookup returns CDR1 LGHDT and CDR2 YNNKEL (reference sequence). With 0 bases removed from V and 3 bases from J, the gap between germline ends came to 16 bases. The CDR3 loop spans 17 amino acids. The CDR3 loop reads CASSQDRGRDWTDTQYF. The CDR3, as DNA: TGTGCCAGCAGCCAAGACCGTGGCAGGGATTGGACAGATACGCAGTATTTT.

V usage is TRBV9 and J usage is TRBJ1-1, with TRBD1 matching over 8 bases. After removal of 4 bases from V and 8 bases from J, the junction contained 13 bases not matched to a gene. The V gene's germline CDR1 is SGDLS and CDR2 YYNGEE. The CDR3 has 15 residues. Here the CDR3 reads CASSPQGQGAVEAFF. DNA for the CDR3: TGTGCCAGCAGCCCTCAGGGGCAGGGGGCAGTGGAAGCTTTCTTT.

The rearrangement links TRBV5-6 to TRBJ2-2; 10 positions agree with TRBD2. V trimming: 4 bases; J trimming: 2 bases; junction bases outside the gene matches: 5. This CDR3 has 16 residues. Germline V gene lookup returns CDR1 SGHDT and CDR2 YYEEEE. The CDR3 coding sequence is TGTGCCAGCAGCCTCGGACTAGCGGCCAACACCGGGGAGCTGTTTTTT. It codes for CASSLGLAANTGELFF.

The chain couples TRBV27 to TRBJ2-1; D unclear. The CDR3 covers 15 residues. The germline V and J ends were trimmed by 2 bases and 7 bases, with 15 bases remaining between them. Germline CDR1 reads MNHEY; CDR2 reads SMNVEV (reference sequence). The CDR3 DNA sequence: TGTGCCAGCAGTTTAGATAATTGGGGTTTGAATGAGCAGTTCTTC. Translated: CASSLDNWGLNEQFF.

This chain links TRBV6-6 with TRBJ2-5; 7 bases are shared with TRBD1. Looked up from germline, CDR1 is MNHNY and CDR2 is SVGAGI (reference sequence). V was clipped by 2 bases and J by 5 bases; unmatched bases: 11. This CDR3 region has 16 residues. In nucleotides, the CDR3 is TGTGCCAGCAGTTACCCCGGGCAGGGGGAAGGGGAGACCCAGTACTTC. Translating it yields CASSYPGQGEGETQYF.